These 27 T cell receptor beta chains were all obtained from the same sample, sequenced in a study of beta chain features in type 1 diabetes. The isolated RNA, all of it, was reverse transcribed, so expressed TCRB transcripts were what got sequenced. Sequencing was performed with immunoSEQ multiplex PCR; in TCRdb, only in-frame clones are kept and a portion is missing. The data show approximately 84,000 clones, around a third seen once. Sequencing was carried out using stem cell memory CD4+ T cells from blood. Source of these receptors: a woman aged 18-30 years in good health.

The V gene is TRBV19, the J gene TRBJ1-2; maybe TRBD1 (5 bases). Trimming left V 3 bases short and J 7 bases short, with 15 bases between. Germline CDR1 is LNHDA and CDR2 is SQIVND (reference sequence). The CDR3 spans 14 residues. The CDR3 DNA sequence: TGTGCCAGTAGTATGGACCCAGGGATCCTTGGCTACACCTTC. Its protein is CASSMDPGILGYTF.

This clone was counted a few times. V is TRBV7-6 and J is TRBJ2-1; D not resolved. V dropped 2 bases and J dropped 0 bases, with 11 bases sitting between them. The V gene's germline CDR1 is SGHVS and CDR2 FNYEAQ. The CDR3 covers 16 residues. CDR3 sequence: CASSLSSVVSYNEQFF. CDR3 nucleotide sequence: TGTGCCAGCAGCTTATCGAGCGTGGTCTCCTACAATGAGCAGTTCTTC.

The chain carries TRBV7-8 and TRBJ2-1; 8 nucleotides align to TRBD2. This CDR3 region has 14 residues. The V gene's germline CDR1 is SGHVS and CDR2 FQNEAQ. Trimming cost V 7 bases and J 6 bases; bases outside gene matches: 8. In DNA, the CDR3 is TGTGCCAGCACTTCTAGCGGGCCGAGCAATGAGCAGTTCTTC. This gives the protein CASTSSGPSNEQFF.

This sequence joins TRBV6-5 and TRBJ1-2; 8 nucleotides align to TRBD1. The CDR3 totals 15 residues. Germline loops: CDR1 MNHEY, CDR2 SVGAGI. Unmatched junction bases numbered 5, after V lost 0 bases and J lost 5 bases. CDR3 amino acids: CASSYSSTGGYGYTF. DNA of the CDR3: TGTGCCAGCAGTTACTCGAGTACAGGGGGATATGGCTACACCTTC.

This clone has just a few counts. The chain combines TRBV7-6 with TRBJ2-7; the match to TRBD1 covers 10 bases. The V gene end was trimmed by 5 bases and the J gene end by 7 bases; junction bases not matched to a gene: 8. The length of the CDR3 is 14 residues. Germline CDR1 and CDR2: SGHVS and FNYEAQ. The CDR3 protein is CASSRDRGMGEQYF. The CDR3 DNA reads as TGTGCCAGCAGCAGGGACAGGGGTATGGGTGAGCAGTACTTC.

This clone was seen a few times. The chain uses TRBV7-2 and TRBJ2-3; possible D gene TRBD2, 6 bases. Germline values: CDR1 SGHTA, CDR2 FQGNSA. V was cut by 1 base and J by 1 base, with 9 bases left in between. The CDR3 covers 15 residues. In DNA, the CDR3 is TGTGCCAGCAGCTTAGGGGCTAGCGGCACAGATACGCAGTATTTT. Protein product: CASSLGASGTDTQYF.

This sequence joins TRBV2 and TRBJ1-1, with TRBD1 as a possible D gene (6 bases). In germline, CDR1 is SNHLY, CDR2 FYNNEI. This CDR3 has 13 amino acids. V dropped 7 bases and J dropped 7 bases, with 16 bases sitting between them. The CDR3 coding sequence is TGTGCCAGCACAGAGGGGGAAGTTAATGAAGCTTTCTTT. As protein: CASTEGEVNEAFF.

The chain couples TRBV18 to TRBJ2-2; D is unresolved. The length of the CDR3 is 15 residues. V was clipped by 0 bases and J by 3 bases, with 8 bases between them. From germline, CDR1 is KGHSH and CDR2 LQKENI. The CDR3 reads CASSPPPVDTGELFF. In DNA form, the CDR3 reads TGTGCCAGCTCACCACCGCCGGTGGACACCGGGGAGCTGTTTTTT.

V is TRBV2 and J is TRBJ2-1; 7 bases are shared with TRBD1. With V trimmed by 9 bases and J by 2 bases, 7 bases remained unmatched. The CDR3 loop spans 14 amino acids. CDR1 SNHLY and CDR2 FYNNEI come from the germline V gene. The CDR3 loop reads CASDRQGAYNEQFF. CDR3 nucleotide sequence: TGTGCCAGTGACCGTCAGGGGGCCTACAATGAGCAGTTCTTC.

This clone was seen a handful of times. The gene calls are TRBV11-3 and TRBJ2-3; 7 nucleotides agree with TRBD2. The CDR3 is made up of 14 amino acids. The junction had 2 bases not matched to a gene; V was cut back by 5 bases and J by 0 bases. Germline loops: CDR1 SGHNT, CDR2 YENEEA. The CDR3 DNA reads TGTGCCAGCAGCCCCGGGGGGAGCACAGATACGCAGTATTTT. Its protein is CASSPGGSTDTQYF.

With regard to this clone: One end of the junction fails to match germline, which may point to a read error. The gene calls are TRBV9 and TRBJ2-5, with 8 nucleotides matching TRBD2. The CDR3 spans 16 residues. Germline-derived CDR1 and CDR2 are SGDLS and YYNGEE. In DNA form, the CDR3 reads TGTGCCAGCAGCGTAGGAGTAGCGGGGTCTCAAGGGACCCAGTACTTC. Encoded protein: CASSVGVAGSQGTQYF.

There are a few counts of this clone. This rearrangement joins TRBV29-1 to TRBJ2-7, with D possibly being TRBD2 (5 bases). The CDR3 covers 12 residues. CDR1 SQVTM and CDR2 ANQGSEA come from the germline V gene. V lost 2 bases and J 3 bases, leaving 8 bases between the germline ends. CDR3 residues: CSVESRDYEQYF. Written as DNA, the CDR3 is TGCAGCGTTGAAAGTCGGGACTACGAGCAGTACTTC.

The genes are TRBV30 and TRBJ1-1; no definite D call. Germline V gives CDR1 GTSNPN, CDR2 SVGIG (reference sequence). The CDR3 spans 17 residues. V lost 4 bases and J lost 0, with 21 bases in between. CDR3 nucleotide sequence: TGTGCCTGGATGGGTGGGTTCCGGACTGGGATGAACACTGAAGCTTTCTTT. This encodes CAWMGGFRTGMNTEAFF.

There are a few counts of this clone. The rearrangement joins TRBV29-1 to TRBJ1-3, with D perhaps matching TRBD1 (5 bases). CDR3 size: 12 residues. CDR1 and CDR2 (germline): SQVTM, ANQGSEA. Trimming removed 6 bases at V and 1 base at J, with 7 bases between. The CDR3 DNA reads TGCAGCGTCACAGGATCTGGAAACACCATATATTTT. Protein product: CSVTGSGNTIYF.

The chain recombines TRBV5-8 with TRBJ2-5; no definite D call. V dropped 4 bases and J dropped 4 bases, with 17 bases sitting between them. Germline CDR1 SGHTS, CDR2 YDEGEE. The length of the CDR3 is 15 residues. In DNA form, the CDR3 reads TGTGCCAGCAGCCTACGGCCGACCCGCGGAGAGACCCAGTACTTC. It is translated as CASSLRPTRGETQYF. Variable domain in full (rest from reference TRBV5-8 and TRBJ2-5): EAGVTQSPTHLIKTRGQQATLRCSPISGHTSVYWYQQALGLGLQFLLWYDEGEERNRGNFPPRFSGRQFPNYSSELNVNALELEDSALYLCASSLRPTRGETQYFGPGTRLLVL.

The chain recombines TRBV6-5 with TRBJ1-1; D is possibly TRBD1 (6 bases). V dropped 4 bases and J dropped 1 base, with 10 bases sitting between them. This CDR3 is 14 amino acids long. Germline CDR1 and CDR2: MNHEY and SVGAGI. The CDR3 DNA is TGTGCCAGCAGTTGGGGGGGGCCGAACACTGAAGCTTTCTTT. Translating it yields CASSWGGPNTEAFF.

V and J are TRBV18 and TRBJ1-3; TRBD1 is a possible D gene (5 bases). CDR1 and CDR2 from the germline V gene are KGHSH and LQKENI. V was cut by 3 bases and J by 0 bases, with 12 bases left in between. This CDR3 comprises 16 residues. The CDR3, as DNA: TGTGCCAGCTCACCTTTACAGGATCGCTCTGGAAACACCATATATTTT. Translated, it gives CASSPLQDRSGNTIYF.

The chain employs TRBV5-1 and TRBJ1-1, with 7 bases lining up with TRBD1. The CDR3 is made up of 15 amino acids. V shed 5 bases, J shed 5 bases, and the junction held 12 bases outside the gene matches. Germline V gives CDR1 SGHRS, CDR2 YFSETQ. The CDR3 DNA follows: TGCGCCAGCAGTTTCGGGGACAGCCTCGAGACTGAAGCTTTCTTT. Translated, it gives CASSFGDSLETEAFF. Drawing the rest from reference TRBV5-1 and TRBJ1-1, the complete variable domain is KAGVTQTPRYLIKTRGQQVTLSCSPISGHRSVSWYQQTPGQGLQFLFEYFSETQRNKGNFPGRFSGRQFSNSRSEMNVSTLELGDSALYLCASSFGDSLETEAFFGQGTRLTVV.

V usage is TRBV10-3 and J usage is TRBJ2-2; D may be TRBD1 (5 bases). CDR3 size: 16 residues. Trimming removed 6 bases from V and 1 base from J, with 15 bases in between. Germline values: CDR1 ENHRY, CDR2 SYGVKD. This CDR3 is CAIRGDRRMNTGELFF. The CDR3 DNA reads as TGTGCCATCAGAGGTGACAGAAGAATGAACACCGGGGAGCTGTTTTTT.

This clone was seen more than once but under ten times. This CDR3 is CASRDPGQTEAFF. The DNA for the CDR3 is TGCGCCAGCAGGGATCCGGGACAGACAGAAGCTTTCTTT. The V and J genes are TRBV23-1 and TRBJ1-1; TRBD1 aligns across 7 bases. TRBV23-1 is an ORF; its function is uncertain. Trimming took 6 bases from V and 8 from J; bases not matched to a gene: 9. The CDR3 totals 13 residues.

This rearrangement joins TRBV18 to TRBJ1-1; no definite D call. The germline CDR1 and CDR2 sequences are KGHSH and LQKENI. The V end lost 3 bases, the J end lost 2 bases, and 13 bases lay between the germline ends. CDR3 length: 15 residues. This CDR3 is CASSPSSGGNTEAFF. CDR3 DNA: TGTGCCAGCTCACCGAGTTCCGGAGGAAACACTGAAGCTTTCTTT. Full variable domain (outside the CDR3, taken from reference TRBV18 and TRBJ1-1): NAGVMQNPRHLVRRRGQEARLRCSPMKGHSHVYWYRQLPEEGLKFMVYLQKENIIDESGMPKERFSAEFPKEGPSILRIQQVVRGDSAAYFCASSPSSGGNTEAFFGQGTRLTVV.

The gene calls are TRBV5-1 and TRBJ2-3; TRBD2 agrees at 13 bases. CDR3 length: 16 amino acids. V dropped 3 bases and J dropped 1; count of bases not matched to a gene: 2. CDR1 and CDR2 (germline): SGHRS, YFSETQ. This CDR3 reads CASSSTSGGRTDTQYF. In nucleotides, the CDR3 is TGCGCCAGCAGCTCGACTAGCGGGGGGCGCACAGATACGCAGTATTTT.

The rearrangement uses TRBV4-1 and TRBJ2-4; 10 bases line up with TRBD1. The CDR3 runs to 18 residues. V dropped 5 bases and J dropped 3; count of bases not matched to a gene: 13. Per the germline V gene, CDR1 is MGHRA and CDR2 is YSYEKL. The CDR3, as DNA: TGCGCCAGCAGCTTCGGACAGGGGGGGAGGAGGGACAAAAACATTCAGTACTTC. It encodes CASSFGQGGRRDKNIQYF.

The chain carries TRBV6-5 and TRBJ1-5, with D maybe TRBD1 (6 bases). V lost 6 bases and J 4 bases, leaving 10 bases between the germline ends. Germline CDR1 MNHEY, CDR2 SVGAGI. The CDR3 is 13 residues long. CDR3 nucleotides: TGTGCCAGCAGACAGGACAGTAATCAGCCCCAGCATTTT. Its protein product is CASRQDSNQPQHF.

V gene TRBV11-1 combines with J gene TRBJ1-2; 7 bases are shared with TRBD1. The CDR3 covers 15 residues. The junction had 3 bases not matched to a gene; V was cut back by 1 base and J by 1 base. In germline, CDR1 is SGHAT, CDR2 FQDESV (reference sequence). In DNA form, the CDR3 reads TGTGCCAGCAGCTTAGACAGGGGAAGTAACTATGGCTACACCTTC. Translation: CASSLDRGSNYGYTF.

The V call is TRBV14, the J call TRBJ2-1; 12 positions agree with TRBD2. This CDR3 spans 15 amino acids. Germline V CDR1 and CDR2: SGHDN, FVKESK. V trimming: 3 bases; J trimming: 7 bases; junction bases outside the gene matches: 4. This chain's CDR3 is CASSHRLAGENEQFF. CDR3 coding DNA: TGTGCCAGCAGCCACCGACTAGCGGGAGAGAATGAGCAGTTCTTC.

This clone was seen a handful of times. This chain joins TRBV7-2 and TRBJ1-2, with TRBD1 as a possible D gene (6 bases). The V end lost 5 bases, the J end lost 8 bases, and 15 bases lay between the germline ends. Germline V gene data show CDR1 as SGHTA and CDR2 as FQGNSA. The CDR3 length is 13 residues. CDR3 residues: CASSGGSLGGYTF. CDR3 DNA: TGTGCCAGCAGCGGGGGCAGTTTGGGAGGCTACACCTTC.